The rows below give T cell receptor beta chains drawn from one sample of a study of cytomegalovirus exposure and HLA in healthy donors. The assay was immunoSEQ multiplex PCR, and TCRdb's table has in-frame clones only and misses some. The data show roughly 140,000 clones, approximately 77% seen once. Material for sequencing was PBMCs. Receptors originate from a woman aged 50 to 60 in good health and CMV-seronegative. Both conserved end residues are trimmed from each CDR3.

J: TRBJ2-7; V: TRBV27; length: 12; CDR3: ASGRQGGVYEQY
J: TRBJ2-1; V: TRBV7-9; length: 15; CDR3: ASSLPSRGRDYNEQF
J: TRBJ1-2; V: TRBV5-4; length: 12; CDR3: ASSYDSFNYGYT
J: TRBJ2-5; V: TRBV27; length: 11; CDR3: ASSFRGQETQY
J: TRBJ2-7; V: TRBV7-3; length: 11; CDR3: ASSLGEGGEQY
J: TRBJ1-2; V: TRBV20-1; length: 9; CDR3: SATGSYGYT
J: TRBJ1-4; V: TRBV15; length: 11; CDR3: ATSRDWTESVF
J: TRBJ1-6; V: TRBV2; length: 14; CDR3: ASSALGSGVDSPLH
J: TRBJ2-7; V: TRBV27; length: 15; CDR3: ASSPIAGPLKGYEQY
J: TRBJ2-1; V: TRBV28; length: 15; CDR3: ASSPSGGAGLGNEQF
J: TRBJ2-3; V: TRBV7-2; length: 12; CDR3: ASSAGTSGDTQY
J: TRBJ2-1; V: TRBV2; length: 14; CDR3: ASSEEERGAGNEQF
J: TRBJ1-4; V: TRBV30; length: 11; CDR3: AYLRGPNEKLF
J: TRBJ1-1; V: TRBV7-2; length: 12; CDR3: ASSLVGGNTEAF
J: TRBJ2-2; V: TRBV28; length: 13; CDR3: ASSFWAGVPGELF
J: TRBJ1-5; V: TRBV2; length: 10; CDR3: ASSFEGQPQH
J: TRBJ2-2; V: TRBV19; length: 12; CDR3: ASQGQENTGELF
J: TRBJ2-5; V: TRBV15; length: 14; CDR3: ATSRGRQGRAETQY
J: TRBJ2-2; V: TRBV7-6; length: 13; CDR3: ASSLATGGTGELF
J: TRBJ2-3; V: TRBV7-2; length: 12; CDR3: AGRVAGGTDTQY
J: TRBJ2-7; V: TRBV4-1; length: 12; CDR3: ASSQSQGDYEQY
J: TRBJ1-2; V: TRBV29-1; length: 10; CDR3: SVETGTGGYT
J: TRBJ1-6; V: TRBV10-2; length: 11; CDR3: ASTRGDNSPLH
J: TRBJ1-5; V: TRBV7-8; length: 12; CDR3: ASSPGRTGVPQH
J: TRBJ1-1; V: TRBV7-9; length: 12; CDR3: ASSIDRQNTEAF
J: TRBJ1-5; V: TRBV28; length: 9; CDR3: AGGGNQPQH
J: TRBJ2-7; V: TRBV2; length: 13; CDR3: ASSEALRLAREQY
J: TRBJ1-4; V: TRBV15; length: 15; CDR3: ATSRQDSYATNEKLF
J: TRBJ1-6; V: TRBV7-9; length: 14; CDR3: ASSLGQISYNSPLH
J: TRBJ1-1; V: TRBV7-6; length: 13; CDR3: ASSLEVTANTEAF
J: TRBJ1-5; V: TRBV19; length: 11; CDR3: ASTISGGASQH
J: TRBJ1-6; V: TRBV5-6; length: 14; CDR3: ASSHPKDGDFSPLH
J: TRBJ2-2; V: TRBV2; length: 10; CDR3: ARLTGAGELF
J: TRBJ2-3; V: TRBV28; length: 16; CDR3: ASSLERGAFSSTDTQY
J: TRBJ2-5; V: TRBV7-7; length: 13; CDR3: ASSLVPGTVETQY
J: TRBJ1-2; V: TRBV19; length: 11; CDR3: ASSDRTGYGYT
J: TRBJ2-3; V: TRBV5-5; length: 16; CDR3: ASSLGAIAGGGTDTQY
J: TRBJ1-2; V: TRBV7-8; length: 12; CDR3: ASSLAGQEYGYT
J: TRBJ1-4; V: TRBV5-1; length: 11; CDR3: ASKEGTNEKLF
J: TRBJ2-3; V: TRBV5-4; length: 13; CDR3: ASSLDGGYTDTQY
J: TRBJ1-6; V: TRBV5-4; length: 14; CDR3: ASSLVRDRGNSPLH
J: TRBJ2-7; V: TRBV6-5; length: 12; CDR3: ASSSSGTGKKQY
J: TRBJ1-1; V: TRBV5-4; length: 17; CDR3: ASSPPWGTDDPGATEAF
J: TRBJ2-5; V: TRBV5-4; length: 13; CDR3: ASSLVLAGVETQY